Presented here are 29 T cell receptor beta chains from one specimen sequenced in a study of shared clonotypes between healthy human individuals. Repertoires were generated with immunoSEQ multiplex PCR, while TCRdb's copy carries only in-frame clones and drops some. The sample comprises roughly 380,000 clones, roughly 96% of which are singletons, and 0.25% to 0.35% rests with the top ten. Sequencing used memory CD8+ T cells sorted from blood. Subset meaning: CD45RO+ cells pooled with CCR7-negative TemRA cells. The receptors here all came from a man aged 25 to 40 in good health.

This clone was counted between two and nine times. In nucleotides, the CDR3 is TGTGCCAGCAATTTTCGGGACAGGGAGCTGTATTTT. This translates into CASNFRDRELYF. The chain links TRBV11-1 to TRBJ2-3, with TRBD1 matching over 9 bases. Looked up from germline, CDR1 is SGHAT and CDR2 is FQDESV (reference sequence). Losses at the gene ends were 7 bases for V and 14 bases for J; bases not matched to a gene: 10. This CDR3 is 12 amino acids long.

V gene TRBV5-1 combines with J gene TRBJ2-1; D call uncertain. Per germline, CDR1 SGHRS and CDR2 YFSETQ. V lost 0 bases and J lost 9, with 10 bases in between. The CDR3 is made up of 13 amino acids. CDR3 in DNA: TGCGCCAGCAGCTTGGGGGCTCTCGGTGAGCAGTTCTTC. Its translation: CASSLGALGEQFF.

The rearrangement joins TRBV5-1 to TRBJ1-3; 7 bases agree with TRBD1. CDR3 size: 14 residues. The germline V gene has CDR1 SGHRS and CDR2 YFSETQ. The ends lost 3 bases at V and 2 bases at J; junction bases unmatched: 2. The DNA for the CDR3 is TGCGCCAGCAGCTCGGGGACAGCTGGAAACACCATATATTTT. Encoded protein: CASSSGTAGNTIYF.

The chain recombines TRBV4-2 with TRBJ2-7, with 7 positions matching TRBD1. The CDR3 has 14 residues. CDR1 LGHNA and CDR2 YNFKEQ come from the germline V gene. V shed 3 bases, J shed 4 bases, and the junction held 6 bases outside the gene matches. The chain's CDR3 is CASSHVTGTYEQYF. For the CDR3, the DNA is TGTGCCAGCAGCCACGTGACAGGGACGTACGAGCAGTACTTC.

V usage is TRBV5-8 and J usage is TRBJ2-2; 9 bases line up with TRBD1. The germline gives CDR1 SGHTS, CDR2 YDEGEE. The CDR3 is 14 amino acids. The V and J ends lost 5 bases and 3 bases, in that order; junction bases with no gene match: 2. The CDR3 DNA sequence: TGTGCCAGCAGGAGGACAGGGGACACCGGGGAGCTGTTTTTT. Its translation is CASRRTGDTGELFF.

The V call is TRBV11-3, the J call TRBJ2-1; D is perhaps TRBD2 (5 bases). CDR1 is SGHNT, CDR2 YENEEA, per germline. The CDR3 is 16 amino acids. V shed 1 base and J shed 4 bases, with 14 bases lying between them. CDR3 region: CASSLGTHERYNEQFF. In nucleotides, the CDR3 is TGTGCCAGCAGCTTAGGAACCCACGAGCGGTACAATGAGCAGTTCTTC.

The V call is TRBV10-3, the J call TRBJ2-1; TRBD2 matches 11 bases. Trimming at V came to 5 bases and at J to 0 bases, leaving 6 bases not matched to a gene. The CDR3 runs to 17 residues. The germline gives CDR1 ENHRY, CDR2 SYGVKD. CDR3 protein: CAISLTSGRGSYNEQFF. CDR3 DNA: TGTGCCATCAGTCTTACTAGCGGGAGAGGCTCCTACAATGAGCAGTTCTTC.

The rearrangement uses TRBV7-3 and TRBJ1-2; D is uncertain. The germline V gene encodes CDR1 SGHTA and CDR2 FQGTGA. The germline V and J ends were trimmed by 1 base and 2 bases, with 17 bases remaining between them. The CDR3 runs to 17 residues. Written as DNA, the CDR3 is TGTGCCAGCAGCTTAAGACTTGTCGGGGTTTGGAACTATGGCTACACCTTC. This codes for CASSLRLVGVWNYGYTF.

DNA for the CDR3: TGTGCCAGCAGCTTCACCGGGCTACAGTCTACGCAGTATTTT. It yields the protein CASSFTGLQSTQYF. V gene TRBV5-4 combines with J gene TRBJ2-3, with D unclear. CDR3 length: 14 residues. Per germline, CDR1 SGHNT and CDR2 YYREEE (reference sequence). V was clipped by 2 bases and J by 8 bases, with 15 bases between them.

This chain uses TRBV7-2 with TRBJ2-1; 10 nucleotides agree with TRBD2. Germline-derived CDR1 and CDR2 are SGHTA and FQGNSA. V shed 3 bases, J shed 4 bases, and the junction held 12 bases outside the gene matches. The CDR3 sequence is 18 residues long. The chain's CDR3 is CASSLASGRGGTYNEQFF. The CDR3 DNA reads TGTGCCAGCAGCTTGGCTAGCGGGAGAGGGGGGACTTACAATGAGCAGTTCTTC.

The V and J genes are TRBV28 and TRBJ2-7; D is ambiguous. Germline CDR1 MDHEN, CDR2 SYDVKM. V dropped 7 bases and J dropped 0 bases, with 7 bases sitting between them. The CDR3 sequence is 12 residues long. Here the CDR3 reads CASKSSSYEQYF. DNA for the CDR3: TGTGCCAGCAAAAGCAGCTCCTACGAGCAGTACTTC. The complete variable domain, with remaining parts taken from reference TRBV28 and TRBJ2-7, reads DVKVTQSSRYLVKRTGEKVFLECVQDMDHENMFWYRQDPGLGLRLIYFSYDVKMKEKGDIPEGYSVSREKKERFSLILESASTNQTSMYLCASKSSSYEQYFGPGTRLTVT.

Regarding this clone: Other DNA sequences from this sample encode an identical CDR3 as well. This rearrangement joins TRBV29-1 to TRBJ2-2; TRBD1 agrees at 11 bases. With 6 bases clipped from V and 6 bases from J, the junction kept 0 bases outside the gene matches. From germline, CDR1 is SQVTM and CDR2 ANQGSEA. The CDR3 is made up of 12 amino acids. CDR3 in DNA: TGCAGCGTGGGACAGGGGGCCGGGGAGCTGTTTTTT. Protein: CSVGQGAGELFF.

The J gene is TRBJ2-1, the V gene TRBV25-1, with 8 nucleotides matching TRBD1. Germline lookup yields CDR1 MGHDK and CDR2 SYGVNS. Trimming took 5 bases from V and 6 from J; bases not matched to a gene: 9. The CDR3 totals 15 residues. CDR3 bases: TGTGCCAGCAGTAACGCGGGACAGGTGGGCAATGAGCAGTTCTTC. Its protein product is CASSNAGQVGNEQFF.

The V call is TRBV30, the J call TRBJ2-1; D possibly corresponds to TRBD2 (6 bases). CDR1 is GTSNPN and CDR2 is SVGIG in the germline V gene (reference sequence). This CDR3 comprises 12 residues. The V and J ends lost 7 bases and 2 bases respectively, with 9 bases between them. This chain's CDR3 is CALAVAYNEQFF. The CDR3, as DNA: TGTGCCTTAGCGGTAGCCTACAATGAGCAGTTCTTC.

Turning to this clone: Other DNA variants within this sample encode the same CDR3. CDR3 coding DNA: TGTGCCAGCAGGGACAGCTACGAGCAGTACTTC. Its protein product is CASRDSYEQYF. The chain joins TRBV6-5 to TRBJ2-7; D is perhaps TRBD1 (6 bases). The CDR3 runs to 11 residues. Germline-derived CDR1 and CDR2 are MNHEY and SVGAGI. The V gene lost 6 bases and the J gene lost 3 bases, with 6 bases spanning the gap.

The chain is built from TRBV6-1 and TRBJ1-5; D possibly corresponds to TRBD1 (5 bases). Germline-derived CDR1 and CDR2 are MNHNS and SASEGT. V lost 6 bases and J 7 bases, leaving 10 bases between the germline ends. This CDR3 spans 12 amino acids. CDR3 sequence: CASRGEYQPQHF. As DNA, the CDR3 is TGTGCCAGCAGGGGGGAGTACCAGCCCCAGCATTTT.

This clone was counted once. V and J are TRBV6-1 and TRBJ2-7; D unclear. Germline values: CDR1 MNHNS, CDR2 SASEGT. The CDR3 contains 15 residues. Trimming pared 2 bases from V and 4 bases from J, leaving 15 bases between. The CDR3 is CASSEPTVPFYEQYF. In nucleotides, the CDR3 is TGTGCCAGCAGTGAACCGACGGTCCCTTTTTACGAGCAGTACTTC.

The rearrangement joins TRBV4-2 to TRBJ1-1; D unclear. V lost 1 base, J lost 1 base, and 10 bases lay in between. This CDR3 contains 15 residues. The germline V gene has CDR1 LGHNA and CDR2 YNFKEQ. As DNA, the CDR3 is TGTGCCAGCAGCCAAGGGGTCGGGCGGAACACTGAAGCTTTCTTT. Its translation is CASSQGVGRNTEAFF.

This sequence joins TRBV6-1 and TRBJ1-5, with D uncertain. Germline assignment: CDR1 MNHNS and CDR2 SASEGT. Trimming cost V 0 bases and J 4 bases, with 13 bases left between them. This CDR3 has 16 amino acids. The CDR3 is CASSEAGLYRNQPQHF. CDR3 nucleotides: TGTGCCAGCAGTGAAGCTGGACTGTACAGAAATCAGCCCCAGCATTTT.

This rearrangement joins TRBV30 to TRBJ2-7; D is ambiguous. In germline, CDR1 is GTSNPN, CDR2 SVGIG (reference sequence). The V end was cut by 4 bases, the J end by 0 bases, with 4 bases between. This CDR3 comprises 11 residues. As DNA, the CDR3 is TGTGCCTGGAAGTCCTCCTACGAGCAGTACTTC. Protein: CAWKSSYEQYF.

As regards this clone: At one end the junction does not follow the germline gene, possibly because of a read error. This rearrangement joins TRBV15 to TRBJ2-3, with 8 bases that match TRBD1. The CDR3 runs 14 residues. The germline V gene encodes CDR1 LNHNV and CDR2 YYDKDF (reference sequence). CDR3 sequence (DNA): TGTGCCACCAGCAGAGATCGGATGGGACAGGTGGGAAATTTT. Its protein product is CATSRDRMGQVGNF.

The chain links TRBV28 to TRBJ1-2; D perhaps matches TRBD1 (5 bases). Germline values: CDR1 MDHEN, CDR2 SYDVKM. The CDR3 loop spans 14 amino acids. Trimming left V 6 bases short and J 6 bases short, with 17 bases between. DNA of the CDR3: TGTGCCAGCAGGCCGACAGAACAAGGGAATGGCTACACCTTC. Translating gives CASRPTEQGNGYTF.

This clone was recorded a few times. DNA for the CDR3: TGTGCCAGCAGTTACTCTAGCGGGACCTACAATGAGCAGTTCTTC. This sequence encodes CASSYSSGTYNEQFF. The rearrangement joins TRBV6-5 to TRBJ2-1; TRBD2 aligns across 8 bases. CDR3 length equals 15 residues. The J segment lost 2 bases and the V segment lost 0 bases, leaving 0 bases of the junction unmatched. CDR1 is MNHEY, CDR2 SVGAGI, per germline.

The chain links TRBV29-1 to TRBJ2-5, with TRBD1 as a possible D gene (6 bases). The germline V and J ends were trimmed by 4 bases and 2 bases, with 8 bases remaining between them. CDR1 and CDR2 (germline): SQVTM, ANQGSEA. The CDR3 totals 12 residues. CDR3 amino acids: CSVGQEQETQYF. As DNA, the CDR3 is TGCAGCGTTGGACAGGAGCAAGAGACCCAGTACTTC.

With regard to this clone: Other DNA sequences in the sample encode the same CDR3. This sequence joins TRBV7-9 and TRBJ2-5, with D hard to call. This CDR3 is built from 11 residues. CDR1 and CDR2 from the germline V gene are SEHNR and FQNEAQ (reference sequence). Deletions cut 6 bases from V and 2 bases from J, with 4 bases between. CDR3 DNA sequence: TGTGCCAGCAGTAGACAAGAGACCCAGTACTTC. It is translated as CASSRQETQYF.

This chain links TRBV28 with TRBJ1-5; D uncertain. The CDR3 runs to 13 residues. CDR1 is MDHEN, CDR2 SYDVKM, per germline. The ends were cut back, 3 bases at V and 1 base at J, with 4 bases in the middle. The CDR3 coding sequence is TGTGCCAGCAGTTTGTGGAGCAATCAGCCCCAGCATTTT. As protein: CASSLWSNQPQHF.

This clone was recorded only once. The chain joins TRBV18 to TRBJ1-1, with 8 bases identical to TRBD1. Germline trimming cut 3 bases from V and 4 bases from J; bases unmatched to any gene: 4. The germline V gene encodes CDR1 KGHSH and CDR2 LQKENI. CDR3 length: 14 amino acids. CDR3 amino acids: CASSPKDRATEAFF. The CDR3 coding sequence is TGTGCCAGCTCACCGAAGGACAGGGCCACTGAAGCTTTCTTT.

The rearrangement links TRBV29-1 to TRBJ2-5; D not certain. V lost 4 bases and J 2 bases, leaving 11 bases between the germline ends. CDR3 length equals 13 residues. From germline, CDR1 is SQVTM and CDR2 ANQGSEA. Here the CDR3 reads CSVGAGFQETQYF. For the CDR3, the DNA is TGCAGCGTTGGGGCAGGTTTTCAAGAGACCCAGTACTTC.

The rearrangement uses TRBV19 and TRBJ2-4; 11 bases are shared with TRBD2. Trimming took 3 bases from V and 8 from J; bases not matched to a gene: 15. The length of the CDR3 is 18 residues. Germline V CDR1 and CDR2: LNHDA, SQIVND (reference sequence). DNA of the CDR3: TGTGCCAGTAGTATCCCTAACCGGCTAGCGGGAGGTGGAGACATTCAGTACTTC. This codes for CASSIPNRLAGGGDIQYF.